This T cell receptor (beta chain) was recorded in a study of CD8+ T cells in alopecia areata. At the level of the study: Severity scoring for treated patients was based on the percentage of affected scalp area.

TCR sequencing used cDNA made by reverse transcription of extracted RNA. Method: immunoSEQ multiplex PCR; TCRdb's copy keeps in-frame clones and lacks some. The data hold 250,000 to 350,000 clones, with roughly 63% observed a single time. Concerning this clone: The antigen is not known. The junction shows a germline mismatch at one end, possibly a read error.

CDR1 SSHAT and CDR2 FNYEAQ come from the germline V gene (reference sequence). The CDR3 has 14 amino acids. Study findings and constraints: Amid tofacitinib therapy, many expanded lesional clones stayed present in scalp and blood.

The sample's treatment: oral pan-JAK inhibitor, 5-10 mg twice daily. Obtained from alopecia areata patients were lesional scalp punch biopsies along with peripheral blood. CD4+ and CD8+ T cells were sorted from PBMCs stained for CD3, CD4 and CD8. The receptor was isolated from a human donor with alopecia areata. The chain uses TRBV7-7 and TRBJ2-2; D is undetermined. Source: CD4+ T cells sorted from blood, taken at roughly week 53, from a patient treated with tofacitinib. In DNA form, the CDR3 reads TGTGCTAGCAGCTTACGTCAGTACACCGGGGAGCTGTTTTTT. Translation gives CASSLRQYTGELFF.